The 30 T cell receptor beta chains below all came from one sample that was sequenced in a study of T cell responses to AZD1222 COVID-19 vaccine. Data came from immunoSEQ multiplex PCR; TCRdb stores just in-frame clones and leaves some out. The data show some 170,000 clones, 94% seen once. This sample comprised peripheral blood, obtained 28 days after the second AZD1222 dose. The receptors here all came from an adult who received the AZD1222 COVID-19 vaccine.

The chain couples TRBV6-6 to TRBJ2-3; D assignment may be TRBD1 or TRBD2 (5 bases each). The CDR3 has 15 residues. Germline V gives CDR1 MNHNY, CDR2 SVGAGI (reference sequence). V was shortened by 6 bases and J by 3 bases, with 16 bases between the two germline ends. The CDR3 DNA reads TGTGCCAGCAGGGGGGAGCGGAGCAATACAGATACGCAGTATTTT. Its translation: CASRGERSNTDTQYF.

This sequence joins TRBV18 and TRBJ2-7, with D perhaps TRBD2 (6 bases). The CDR3 runs to 13 residues. Germline V gene sequence: CDR1 KGHSH, CDR2 LQKENI. V lost 0 bases, J lost 7 bases, and 10 bases lay in between. The CDR3: CASSPPGGGEQYF. The CDR3 bases are TGTGCCAGCTCACCACCGGGAGGTGGGGAGCAGTACTTC.

This chain links TRBV27 with TRBJ2-1; possible D gene TRBD1, 6 bases. The germline V gene has CDR1 MNHEY and CDR2 SMNVEV (reference sequence). This CDR3 is 18 amino acids long. Trimming shortened V by 4 bases and J by 5 bases, and 24 bases separated the two germline ends. This chain's CDR3 is CASSSTLGGARADNEQFF. The CDR3 bases are TGTGCCAGCAGTTCTACGTTAGGGGGTGCGCGGGCGGACAATGAGCAGTTCTTC.

V usage is TRBV2 and J usage is TRBJ1-2; D is ambiguous. Trimming took off 6 bases at V and 1 base at J, with 12 bases between the two ends. Germline V CDR1 and CDR2: SNHLY, FYNNEI. CDR3 length: 14 amino acids. The CDR3 region is CASRDQALNYGYTF. The CDR3 DNA sequence: TGTGCCAGCAGAGATCAGGCGCTTAACTATGGCTACACCTTC.

This clone was detected once. The chain combines TRBV9 with TRBJ2-1; the match to TRBD2 covers 10 bases. This CDR3 region has 16 residues. V was pared by 4 bases and J by 6 bases, with 10 bases of the junction left unmatched. CDR1 is SGDLS, CDR2 YYNGEE, per germline. CDR3 nucleotide sequence: TGTGCCAGCAGCCTACGGACTAGCGGAAACCCCAATGAGCAGTTCTTC. It codes for CASSLRTSGNPNEQFF.

The chain uses TRBV7-3 and TRBJ2-7; no clear D. V dropped 3 bases and J dropped 5 bases, with 11 bases sitting between them. Germline CDR1 and CDR2: SGHTA and FQGTGA. The CDR3 spans 13 residues. In DNA form, the CDR3 reads TGTGCCAGCAGCTTGGTCCCCCGGGACGAGCAGTACTTC. Protein product: CASSLVPRDEQYF.

The chain uses TRBV7-8 and TRBJ2-1; the match to TRBD2 covers 12 bases. The V and J ends lost 5 bases and 3 bases, in that order; junction bases with no gene match: 8. This CDR3 is 17 amino acids long. Germline assignment: CDR1 SGHVS and CDR2 FQNEAQ. CDR3 sequence reads: CASSLLLAGGDYNEQFF. The CDR3 DNA sequence: TGTGCCAGCAGCCTCTTACTAGCGGGAGGCGACTACAATGAGCAGTTCTTC.

V usage is TRBV28 and J usage is TRBJ2-7, with TRBD2 identical over 10 bases. J lost 7 bases, V lost 2 bases, and 8 bases had no gene match. The CDR3 is 15 residues long. Germline CDR1 is MDHEN and CDR2 is SYDVKM. CDR3 region: CASSLHRAGGREQYF. The CDR3, as DNA: TGTGCCAGCAGTTTACATCGAGCGGGAGGGAGGGAGCAGTACTTC.

The chain carries TRBV9 and TRBJ2-1; 8 bases are shared with TRBD2. The CDR3 spans 20 residues. Germline assignment: CDR1 SGDLS and CDR2 YYNGEE. V lost 4 bases and J lost 0; bases outside the gene matches: 18. In nucleotides, the CDR3 is TGTGCCAGCAGCCCCCGTTTAGTCTTGAAGAGCGGGAGCTCCTACAATGAGCAGTTCTTC. Translation gives CASSPRLVLKSGSSYNEQFF.

The chain recombines TRBV5-1 with TRBJ1-2; 7 nucleotides align to TRBD1. Germline V gene lookup returns CDR1 SGHRS and CDR2 YFSETQ. V lost 4 bases to trimming and J lost 8 bases; unmatched junction nucleotides: 8. The CDR3 contains 13 residues. In DNA form, the CDR3 reads TGCGCCAGCAGCCCCTCAGGGGGTAGGGGCTACACCTTC. Protein sequence: CASSPSGGRGYTF.

This chain links TRBV18 with TRBJ1-2; D not certain. Between the trimmed V and J ends, which lost 0 bases and 0 bases, there was a span of 5 bases. The germline gives CDR1 KGHSH, CDR2 LQKENI. CDR3 length: 14 residues. DNA for the CDR3: TGTGCCAGCTCACCACCCTACCCTAACTATGGCTACACCTTC. Translation gives CASSPPYPNYGYTF.

The chain links TRBV5-4 to TRBJ2-7; no clear D gene. The CDR3 has 13 amino acids. Trimming shortened V by 2 bases and J by 5 bases, and 11 bases separated the two germline ends. Germline CDR1 and CDR2: SGHNT and YYREEE (reference sequence). CDR3 residues: CASSFQLRDEQYF. The DNA for the CDR3 is TGTGCCAGCAGCTTTCAACTACGGGACGAGCAGTACTTC.

The CDR3 coding sequence is TGTGCCAGCAGCGCCTCTAGCGAGCCACAAGATACGCAGTATTTT. Its translation: CASSASSEPQDTQYF. The rearrangement links TRBV9 to TRBJ2-3; possibly TRBD2 for D (6 bases). The CDR3 sequence is 15 residues long. Germline V gives CDR1 SGDLS, CDR2 YYNGEE. V lost 3 bases to trimming and J lost 5 bases, with 16 bases between them.

The chain uses TRBV5-5 and TRBJ1-1, with D maybe TRBD1 (6 bases). The germline V and J ends were trimmed by 4 bases and 5 bases, with 18 bases remaining between them. There are 15 residues in the CDR3. Germline CDR1 is SGHKS and CDR2 is YYEKEE (reference sequence). The CDR3 bases are TGTGCCAGCAGCCTGGCGGGGGCGTCTTGGACTGAAGCTTTCTTT. It specifies CASSLAGASWTEAFF.

CDR3: CASLGWHDRSPLHF. The CDR3 DNA is TGTGCCAGCTTAGGATGGCATGACAGGTCACCCCTCCACTTT. The rearrangement links TRBV28 to TRBJ1-6; D possibly corresponds to TRBD1 (6 bases). Trimming took 8 bases from V and 10 from J, leaving 18 bases between them. Germline V gene lookup returns CDR1 MDHEN and CDR2 SYDVKM. There are 14 residues in the CDR3.

The chain has TRBV5-4 and TRBJ2-7; 7 nucleotides line up with TRBD2. This CDR3 spans 15 amino acids. The J segment lost 3 bases and the V segment lost 4 bases, leaving 10 bases of the junction unmatched. CDR1 is SGHNT and CDR2 is YYREEE in the germline V gene (reference sequence). The DNA of the CDR3 is TGTGCCAGCAGCCCGAAAGCGGGAAAGGGCTACGAGCAGTACTTC. Its protein is CASSPKAGKGYEQYF.

The chain has TRBV2 and TRBJ2-1; TRBD2 matches at 9 bases. The CDR3 covers 13 residues. CDR1 and CDR2 from the germline V gene are SNHLY and FYNNEI. The junction had 7 bases not matched to a gene; V was cut back by 1 base and J by 15 bases. DNA for the CDR3: TGTGCCAGCAGTGAAGGACTAGCGGTGGGGTGGTTCTTC. It specifies CASSEGLAVGWFF.

This chain uses TRBV29-1 with TRBJ2-1, with TRBD2 matching over 9 bases. V shed 0 bases and J 8 bases; nucleotides not matched to a gene: 11. This CDR3 comprises 16 residues. Germline V gene data show CDR1 as SQVTM and CDR2 as ANQGSEA. The DNA for the CDR3 is TGCAGCGTTGAAGACGTTCCGGGACTAGCCGTCCATGAGCAGTTCTTC. Translating gives CSVEDVPGLAVHEQFF.

V and J are TRBV6-5 and TRBJ2-7; perhaps TRBD2 as D (5 bases). In germline, CDR1 is MNHEY, CDR2 SVGAGI. This CDR3 is built from 10 residues. V was trimmed by 6 bases and J by 7 bases, leaving 7 bases between them. This chain's CDR3 is CASSRGEQYF. CDR3 nucleotides: TGTGCCAGCAGCCGCGGGGAGCAGTACTTC.

This chain joins TRBV7-2 and TRBJ2-5; TRBD2 matches at 8 bases. Germline loops: CDR1 SGHTA, CDR2 FQGNSA. The junction had 10 bases not matched to a gene; V was cut back by 5 bases and J by 5 bases. CDR3 length: 15 residues. The DNA for the CDR3 is TGTGCCAGCAGCCCCGCCCCAGCGGGAGTGGAGACCCAGTACTTC. Protein product: CASSPAPAGVETQYF.

The chain uses TRBV9 and TRBJ1-3, with D possibly matching TRBD1 (6 bases). Trimming stripped 3 bases from V and 4 bases from J, with 14 bases between. The CDR3 has 15 amino acids. The germline CDR1 and CDR2 sequences are SGDLS and YYNGEE. CDR3 nucleotides: TGTGCCAGCAGCGAGGGGACATGGACCGGAAACACCATATATTTT. Amino acid sequence: CASSEGTWTGNTIYF.

V is TRBV15 and J is TRBJ1-3; D gene uncertain. The CDR3 spans 13 residues. The germline V gene encodes CDR1 LNHNV and CDR2 YYDKDF (reference sequence). Trimming took off 0 bases at V and 2 bases at J, with 2 bases between the two ends. CDR3 region: CATSRETGNTIYF. The CDR3 DNA sequence: TGTGCCACCAGCAGAGAGACTGGAAACACCATATATTTT.

J is TRBJ1-5 and V is TRBV6-4, with D possibly TRBD1 on 6 matching bases. CDR3 length: 15 residues. Germline V gives CDR1 MRHNA, CDR2 SNTAGT. The V gene lost 8 bases and the J gene lost 1 base, with 15 bases spanning the gap. CDR3 sequence (DNA): TGTGCCAGCTTGTCCCGGGGGGGCAGCAATCAGCCCCAGCATTTT. Translation: CASLSRGGSNQPQHF.

This clone was counted once. The chain couples TRBV6-1 to TRBJ2-3; D perhaps matches TRBD2 (6 bases). Deletions cut 2 bases from V and 2 bases from J, with 14 bases between. Germline CDR1 is MNHNS and CDR2 is SASEGT. There are 16 residues in the CDR3. In DNA form, the CDR3 reads TGTGCCAGCAGTGAAAGGGGTAGCGGACCCACAGATACGCAGTATTTT. Amino acid sequence: CASSERGSGPTDTQYF.

J is TRBJ1-5 and V is TRBV2; no reliable D call. Trimming pared 7 bases from V and 5 bases from J, leaving 12 bases between. The V gene's germline CDR1 is SNHLY and CDR2 FYNNEI. The CDR3 sequence is 13 residues long. CDR3 sequence: CASKLDGYQPQHF. CDR3 nucleotide sequence: TGTGCCAGCAAATTGGACGGATATCAGCCCCAGCATTTT.

This clone was detected once. The CDR3 is CASSSGGYEQFF. As DNA, the CDR3 is TGTGCCAGCAGTTCGGGGGGGTACGAGCAGTTCTTC. The chain couples TRBV6-6 to TRBJ2-1; 8 bases fit TRBD2. The V and J ends lost 4 bases and 10 bases, in that order; junction bases with no gene match: 3. There are 12 residues in the CDR3. CDR1 and CDR2 (germline): MNHNY, SVGAGI (reference sequence).

This clone has a handful of counts. This sequence joins TRBV2 and TRBJ2-1; TRBD2 matches at 11 bases. The CDR3 has 18 amino acids. With V trimmed by 2 bases and J by 6 bases, 12 bases remained unmatched. Per germline, CDR1 SNHLY and CDR2 FYNNEI. The CDR3 nucleotides read TGTGCCAGCAGTGAATTGGGGACTAGCGGAGTGGGGGGCAATGAGCAGTTCTTC. Its translation is CASSELGTSGVGGNEQFF. Using reference TRBV2 and TRBJ2-1 for the parts outside the CDR3, the full variable domain is EPEVTQTPSHQVTQMGQEVILRCVPISNHLYFYWYRQILGQKVEFLVSFYNNEISEKSEIFDDQFSVERPDGSNFTLKIRSTKLEDSAMYFCASSELGTSGVGGNEQFFGPGTRLTVL.

The chain is built from TRBV5-1 and TRBJ1-4; D is perhaps TRBD1 (5 bases). This CDR3 region has 13 residues. Trimming took 5 bases from V and 5 from J, leaving 10 bases between them. Germline CDR1 SGHRS, CDR2 YFSETQ. CDR3 loop: CASRGGDNEKLFF. The DNA of the CDR3 is TGCGCCAGCAGGGGAGGGGACAATGAAAAACTGTTTTTT.

The genes are TRBV2 and TRBJ1-1; 7 bases map to TRBD1. The CDR3 has 14 amino acids. Germline V gene sequence: CDR1 SNHLY, CDR2 FYNNEI. The V and J ends lost 6 bases and 5 bases, in that order; junction bases with no gene match: 9. The CDR3 sequence: CASRIQGLETEAFF. The CDR3 DNA is TGTGCCAGCAGAATACAGGGGCTCGAAACTGAAGCTTTCTTT. Drawing the rest from reference TRBV2 and TRBJ1-1, the complete variable domain is EPEVTQTPSHQVTQMGQEVILRCVPISNHLYFYWYRQILGQKVEFLVSFYNNEISEKSEIFDDQFSVERPDGSNFTLKIRSTKLEDSAMYFCASRIQGLETEAFFGQGTRLTVV.

This chain links TRBV18 with TRBJ2-1; either TRBD1 or TRBD2 may supply D (5 bases each). The CDR3 is 12 amino acids. V was pared by 0 bases and J by 10 bases, with 7 bases between. The V gene's germline CDR1 is KGHSH and CDR2 LQKENI. CDR3 in DNA: TGTGCCAGCTCACCACCGGGGGTGGAGCAGTTCTTC. Translated, it gives CASSPPGVEQFF.